Listed below are T cell receptor beta chains from one sample, sequenced in a study of CD8 T cells in Susac syndrome. TCRdb passed the immunoSEQ multiplex PCR reads through MiXCR, listing each CDR3 protein once. The sample consists of approximately 140,000 distinct CDR3 sequences, approximately 79% of them appearing once. Sequenced material: CD8+ T cells from PBMCs. These receptors were obtained from a human donor with multiple sclerosis. CDR3s include the opening cysteine and the closing phenylalanine or tryptophan. Each record gives: V gene, clone size, J gene, D gene, CDR3 length, CDR3 DNA, CDR3 protein. D genes are given only for firm matches. The size entry is marked missing in some rows and otherwise reads once, few, many or a size class.

v_call: TRBV4-3
clone_size: -
j_call: TRBJ1-4
d_call: TRBD1
cdr3_length: 15
cdr3_nt: TGCGCCAGCAGCCGTTCGAAGGGGGCGGATGAAAAACTGTTTTTT
cdr3_aa: CASSRSKGADEKLFF

v_call: TRBV12-3/TRBV12-4
clone_size: -
j_call: TRBJ2-3
d_call: TRBD2
cdr3_length: 17
cdr3_nt: TGTGCCAGCAGTTTAACCCCTCTTGCGGGAGTTAAAGATACGCAGTATTTT
cdr3_aa: CASSLTPLAGVKDTQYF

v_call: TRBV5-1
clone_size: -
j_call: TRBJ2-1
d_call: TRBD2
cdr3_length: 16
cdr3_nt: TGCGCCAGCAGCCTCGGCCCGGGCGGGAGGGACAATGAGCAGTTCTTC
cdr3_aa: CASSLGPGGRDNEQFF

v_call: TRBV12-3/TRBV12-4
clone_size: -
j_call: TRBJ2-3
d_call: -
cdr3_length: 15
cdr3_nt: TGTGCCAGCAGTAGGTTGCGGGGCGGTCAGGATACGCAGTATTTT
cdr3_aa: CASSRLRGGQDTQYF

v_call: TRBV7-9
clone_size: -
j_call: TRBJ1-2
d_call: -
cdr3_length: 14
cdr3_nt: TGTGCCAGCAGCTCCGGGGGCGGATTCTTCGGCCACACCTTC
cdr3_aa: CASSSGGGFFGHTF

v_call: TRBV18
clone_size: -
j_call: TRBJ1-1
d_call: -
cdr3_length: 14
cdr3_nt: TGTGCCAGCTCACCACCGGTGGCGAACACTGAAGCTTTCTTT
cdr3_aa: CASSPPVANTEAFF

v_call: TRBV5-1
clone_size: -
j_call: TRBJ2-3
d_call: -
cdr3_length: 15
cdr3_nt: TGCGCCAGCAGCTTCCAAGGACGGAGCACAGATACGCAGTATTTT
cdr3_aa: CASSFQGRSTDTQYF

v_call: TRBV19
clone_size: -
j_call: TRBJ1-1
d_call: -
cdr3_length: 14
cdr3_nt: TGTGCCAGTAGTATCGGGGGAACATTCACTGAAGCTTTCTTT
cdr3_aa: CASSIGGTFTEAFF

v_call: TRBV3-1
clone_size: -
j_call: TRBJ2-7
d_call: -
cdr3_length: 14
cdr3_nt: TGTGCCAGCAGCCAAGATTGGTCGCCGTACGAGCAGTACTTC
cdr3_aa: CASSQDWSPYEQYF

v_call: TRBV6-5
clone_size: -
j_call: TRBJ2-1
d_call: TRBD2
cdr3_length: 12
cdr3_nt: TGTGCCAGCAGTACCCAGCGGGAGCGGATCTTCTTC
cdr3_aa: CASSTQRERIFF

v_call: TRBV4-1
clone_size: few
j_call: TRBJ2-1
d_call: -
cdr3_length: 14
cdr3_nt: TGCGCCAGCAGCCAAGATACGACATTAGGTGAGCAGTTCTTC
cdr3_aa: CASSQDTTLGEQFF

v_call: TRBV4-1
clone_size: -
j_call: TRBJ1-5
d_call: TRBD1
cdr3_length: 15
cdr3_nt: TGCGCCAGCAGCCAAGGACAGGGAGGAGGTCAGCCCCAGCATTTT
cdr3_aa: CASSQGQGGGQPQHF

v_call: TRBV3-1
clone_size: -
j_call: TRBJ2-1
d_call: -
cdr3_length: 13
cdr3_nt: TGTGCCAGCAGCCATGCTAATGACAATGAGCAGTTCTTC
cdr3_aa: CASSHANDNEQFF

v_call: TRBV19
clone_size: -
j_call: TRBJ1-1
d_call: TRBD1
cdr3_length: 17
cdr3_nt: TGTGCCAGTAGACCTGGGGGACAGACAACCTCTAACACTGAAGCTTTCTTT
cdr3_aa: CASRPGGQTTSNTEAFF

v_call: TRBV29-1
clone_size: -
j_call: TRBJ1-4
d_call: -
cdr3_length: 13
cdr3_nt: TGCAGCGTGGAAGAGGGCAACTCGAGAAAACTGTTTTTT
cdr3_aa: CSVEEGNSRKLFF

v_call: TRBV29-1
clone_size: once
j_call: TRBJ1-2
d_call: -
cdr3_length: 11
cdr3_nt: TGCAGCGTTGAGGATAGGGATGGCTACACCTTC
cdr3_aa: CSVEDRDGYTF

v_call: TRBV2
clone_size: -
j_call: TRBJ2-1
d_call: -
cdr3_length: 16
cdr3_nt: TGTGCCAGCAGAGCTTTAACCGGGCCCTTTGAGGGTGAGCAGTTCTTC
cdr3_aa: CASRALTGPFEGEQFF

v_call: TRBV5-6
clone_size: -
j_call: TRBJ1-5
d_call: -
cdr3_length: 15
cdr3_nt: TGTGCCAGCAGCTTACGGGACGGCCCTCATCAGCCCCAGCATTTT
cdr3_aa: CASSLRDGPHQPQHF

v_call: TRBV6-1
clone_size: -
j_call: TRBJ2-2
d_call: TRBD1
cdr3_length: 16
cdr3_nt: TGTGCCAGCAGAATCATCAATACAGGGGCCACCGGGGAGCTGTTTTTT
cdr3_aa: CASRIINTGATGELFF

v_call: TRBV4-1
clone_size: -
j_call: TRBJ2-5
d_call: -
cdr3_length: 15
cdr3_nt: TGCGCCAGCAGCCAGGGTCGACAGGAGCAAGAGACCCAGTACTTC
cdr3_aa: CASSQGRQEQETQYF

v_call: TRBV7-3
clone_size: -
j_call: TRBJ2-1
d_call: TRBD2
cdr3_length: 15
cdr3_nt: TGTGCCAGCAGCTTAAACGGCGGGAGTGGTGTTGAGCAGTTCTTC
cdr3_aa: CASSLNGGSGVEQFF

v_call: TRBV19
clone_size: -
j_call: TRBJ2-2
d_call: TRBD1
cdr3_length: 14
cdr3_nt: TGTGCCACCACCCCCGGGACAGAAACCGGGGAGCTGTTTTTT
cdr3_aa: CATTPGTETGELFF

v_call: TRBV7-6
clone_size: -
j_call: TRBJ2-7
d_call: TRBD2
cdr3_length: 16
cdr3_nt: TGTGCCAGCAGCTCCCTGGGGGGAGGGACTAGCTACGAGCAGTACTTC
cdr3_aa: CASSSLGGGTSYEQYF